These 5 T cell receptor beta chains originate from one sample sequenced in a study of early T cells in non-severe SARS-CoV-2 infection. TCRdb ran MiXCR on the 5' RACE reads and lists one entry per CDR3 protein. The sample holds over 80,000 distinct CDR3 sequences; around 12% are singletons and the top ten take around 4.8%. Sample: whole blood, taken at baseline. The source is an adult who was a healthcare worker with PCR-confirmed SARS-CoV-2 infection or an uninfected control (not recorded which).

This clonotype was counted between two and nine times. This chain's CDR3 is CSARTLRGSNTGELFF. In nucleotides, the CDR3 is TGCAGTGCTAGAACACTGCGGGGCTCGAACACCGGGGAGCTGTTTTTT. The chain is built from TRBV20-1 and TRBJ2-2; D might be TRBD2 (6 bases). This CDR3 spans 16 amino acids. V was trimmed by 2 bases and J by 0 bases, leaving 13 bases between them. CDR1 DFQATT and CDR2 SNEGSKA come from the germline V gene (reference sequence).

This clonotype was detected ten times or more. V usage is TRBV7-9 and J usage is TRBJ2-7, with 12 bases lining up with TRBD2. The CDR3 has 21 residues. Germline CDR1 reads SEHNR; CDR2 reads FQNEAQ (reference sequence). V dropped 1 base and J dropped 2; count of bases not matched to a gene: 18. CDR3 region: CASSLGGIEGLAGHTAYEQYF. CDR3 coding DNA: TGTGCCAGCAGCTTAGGCGGAATAGAGGGACTAGCGGGCCATACCGCCTACGAGCAGTACTTC.

This rearrangement joins TRBV29-1 to TRBJ2-7; 10 bases are a match to TRBD1. Germline CDR1 and CDR2: SQVTM and ANQGSEA. The CDR3 extends over 16 amino acids. V dropped 0 bases and J dropped 0; count of bases not matched to a gene: 5. CDR3 DNA: TGCAGCGTTGAAGAAGCCGGGACAGGGGACTCCTACGAGCAGTACTTC. It is translated as CSVEEAGTGDSYEQYF.

The gene calls are TRBV28 and TRBJ2-3; 7 nucleotides align to TRBD2. This CDR3 spans 15 amino acids. CDR1 is MDHEN, CDR2 SYDVKM, per germline. With V trimmed by 4 bases and J by 9 bases, 13 bases remained unmatched. The CDR3 nucleotides read TGTGCCAGCAGTTCTCCCGGGGCGGGGGTGTCAACGCAGTATTTT. Translating gives CASSSPGAGVSTQYF. Based on the CDR3 plus reference TRBV28 and TRBJ2-3, the full variable domain is DVKVTQSSRYLVKRTGEKVFLECVQDMDHENMFWYRQDPGLGLRLIYFSYDVKMKEKGDIPEGYSVSREKKERFSLILESASTNQTSMYLCASSSPGAGVSTQYFGPGTRLTVL.

This clonotype has only a few counts. The V call is TRBV19, the J call TRBJ2-7, with TRBD2 identical over 10 bases. V shed 6 bases, J shed 2 bases, and the junction held 13 bases outside the gene matches. The CDR3 length is 17 residues. Germline assignment: CDR1 LNHDA and CDR2 SQIVND (reference sequence). The DNA of the CDR3 is TGTGCCAGTAGCCGTACCCTTAGCGGGAGGCCCACCTACGAGCAGTACTTC. Encoded protein: CASSRTLSGRPTYEQYF.